This T cell receptor beta chain was obtained from a study of blood T cell repertoires in COVID-19. Study context: Collection of acute and convalescent COVID-19 samples took place in the United States, Italy and Spain. T cells, B-cell-depleted T cells, or PBMCs supplied cDNA or gDNA.

Original handling: From reference gene primer amplification, estimates of nucleated cell counts were derived. Only in-frame clones appear in the TCRdb table, and some are missing; sequencing was by immunoSEQ multiplex PCR. The DNA was the basis for D and trimming; V, J and clone size are from that table. The sample carries some 98,000 clones, approximately 82% recorded once. Germline values: CDR1 SGHVS, CDR2 FQNEAQ. The V end lost 1 base, the J end lost 2 bases, and 5 bases lay between the germline ends. The CDR3 spans 13 residues. Sequenced sample: peripheral blood. The chain carries TRBV7-8 and TRBJ1-2; D is undetermined. This sequence was found in a man between 65 and 80 years old with acute or convalescent COVID-19. The chain's CDR3 is CASSLGGNYGYTF. CDR3 DNA sequence: TGTGCCAGCAGCTTAGGAGGGAACTATGGCTACACCTTC.